The 5 T cell receptor beta chains below come from one sample, sequenced in a study of blood T cell repertoires in COVID-19. Sequencing was performed with immunoSEQ multiplex PCR; in TCRdb, only in-frame clones are kept and a portion is missing. The data contain some 130,000 clones, around nine tenths of them singletons. The sample was peripheral blood. The origin of the receptors is a man aged 45-60 years with active COVID-19.

The rearrangement links TRBV5-1 to TRBJ2-3; 12 bases align to TRBD1. The germline CDR1 and CDR2 sequences are SGHRS and YFSETQ. J lost 6 bases, V lost 5 bases, and 4 bases had no gene match. This CDR3 spans 14 amino acids. In nucleotides, the CDR3 is TGCGCCAGCAGGGGGACAGGGGGCGCGGATACGCAGTATTTT. Protein product: CASRGTGGADTQYF.

The rearrangement joins TRBV7-9 to TRBJ1-3; D is uncertain. This CDR3 has 14 amino acids. Trimming shortened V by 5 bases and J by 4 bases, and 12 bases separated the two germline ends. Germline CDR1 SEHNR, CDR2 FQNEAQ (reference sequence). The CDR3 reads CASSLHQAGNTIYF. The CDR3 DNA is TGTGCCAGCAGCCTCCACCAAGCCGGAAACACCATATATTTT.

V and J are TRBV7-8 and TRBJ2-5; tentatively, D is TRBD2 (6 bases). Between the trimmed V and J ends, which lost 5 bases and 5 bases, there was a span of 18 bases. The germline V gene has CDR1 SGHVS and CDR2 FQNEAQ. The CDR3 length is 15 residues. The CDR3 region is CASSPPAAGHETQYF. The CDR3 bases are TGTGCCAGCAGCCCCCCCGCGGCGGGGCACGAGACCCAGTACTTC.

This chain connects TRBV6-5 to TRBJ1-5; D might be TRBD1 (6 bases). Germline V gene data show CDR1 as MNHEY and CDR2 as SVGAGI. V lost 6 bases and J 9 bases, leaving 21 bases between the germline ends. The CDR3 length is 15 residues. The CDR3 region has the DNA TGTGCCAGCAGCTCTCAACCGGGCTCCAGGGGGCCCCAGCATTTT. Translation gives CASSSQPGSRGPQHF.

V gene TRBV3-1 (or the pseudogene TRBV3-2) combines with J gene TRBJ1-1; D unresolved. The CDR3 sequence is 12 residues long. CDR1 LGHDT and CDR2 YNNKEL come from the germline V gene (reference sequence). Trimming took 3 bases from V and 8 from J, leaving 10 bases between them. CDR3 amino acids: CASSQNRGEAFF. CDR3 sequence (DNA): TGTGCCAGCAGCCAGAATAGAGGGGAAGCTTTCTTT.